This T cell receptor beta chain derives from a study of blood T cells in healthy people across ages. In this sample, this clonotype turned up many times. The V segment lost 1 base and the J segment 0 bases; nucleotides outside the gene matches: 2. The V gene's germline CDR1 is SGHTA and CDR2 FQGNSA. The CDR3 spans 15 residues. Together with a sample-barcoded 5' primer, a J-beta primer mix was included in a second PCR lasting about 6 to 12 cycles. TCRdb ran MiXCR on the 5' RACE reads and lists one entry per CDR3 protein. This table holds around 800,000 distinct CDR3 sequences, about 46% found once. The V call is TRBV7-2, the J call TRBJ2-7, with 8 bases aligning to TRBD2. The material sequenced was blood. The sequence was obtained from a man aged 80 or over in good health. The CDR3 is CASSLDSGSSYEQYF. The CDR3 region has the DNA TGTGCCAGCAGCTTAGACAGCGGGAGCTCCTACGAGCAGTACTTC.